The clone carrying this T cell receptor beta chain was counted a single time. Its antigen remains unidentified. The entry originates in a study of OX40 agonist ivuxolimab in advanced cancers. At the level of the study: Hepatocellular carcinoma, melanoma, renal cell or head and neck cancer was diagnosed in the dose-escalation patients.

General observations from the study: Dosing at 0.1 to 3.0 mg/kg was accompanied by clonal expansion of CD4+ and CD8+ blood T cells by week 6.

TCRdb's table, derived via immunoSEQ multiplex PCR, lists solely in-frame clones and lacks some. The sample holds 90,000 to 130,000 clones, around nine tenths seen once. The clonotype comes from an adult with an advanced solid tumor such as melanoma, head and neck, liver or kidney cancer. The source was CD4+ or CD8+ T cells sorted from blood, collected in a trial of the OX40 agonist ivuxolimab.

Here the CDR3 reads CASITGMNRETQYF. In DNA form, the CDR3 reads TGTGCCAGCATAACAGGGATGAATAGGGAGACCCAGTACTTC. The chain uses TRBV28 and TRBJ2-5; tentative D call: TRBD1 (6 bases). Germline CDR1 reads MDHEN; CDR2 reads SYDVKM. V lost 7 bases and J lost 5, with 17 bases in between. The CDR3 is made up of 14 amino acids.